This TCR beta chain was observed in a study of metastatic and nonmetastatic thyroid tumors. Overall study context: Repertoires from malignant and benign thyroid patients were compared across blood and tumor or nodule tissue.

This clone came up many times. The antigen is not known. Study-level findings and limits: Compared with benign nodules, malignant thyroid tumors were reported to have significantly higher TCR beta diversity in both blood and tumor.

No treatment had been given to any patient before thyroid surgery. In the source study's methods: CDR3 differences across clinicopathological groups were used to build a distant-metastasis classifier for papillary thyroid cancer. TCRdb redid the clone calls on the PCR reads using MiXCR. V and J calls and clone size were set by TCRdb, not the authors. Of around 30,000 clones in the sample, over 12% were seen once. The CDR3 sequence is 13 residues long. Germline loops: CDR1 SQVTM, CDR2 ANQGSEA. V was pared by 7 bases and J by 6 bases, with 16 bases between. The TCR originated in a male donor with papillary thyroid cancer or a benign thyroid nodule (not recorded which). Some clones in this sample may be carry-over from other donors' samples. Sequenced input: blood. The J gene is TRBJ2-1, the V gene TRBV29-1, with unresolved D. The CDR3 spells CSARVPPLNEQFF. The CDR3, as DNA: TGCAGCGCTCGTGTTCCCCCCCTCAATGAGCAGTTCTTC.